These 21 T cell receptor beta chains originate from one sample sequenced in a study of spatial heterogeneity in lung cancer. Time point meaning: sample taken at primary tumor resection. Unsorted whole RNA of tumor, nontumor lung or frozen PBMC was sequenced. TCRdb redid the calling of the 5' RACE reads with MiXCR, one entry per CDR3 protein. Seen here are more than 65,000 distinct CDR3 sequences, around 12% observed once, and the top ten hold approximately 4.6%. Sequences were derived from PBMCs, sampled at surgery. These receptors were taken from a male donor with early-stage non-small cell lung cancer.

This clonotype showed up just a few times. The rearrangement links TRBV6-6 to TRBJ2-7, with 7 bases aligning to TRBD2. Losses at the gene ends were 4 bases for V and 3 bases for J; bases not matched to a gene: 3. The CDR3 consists of 13 residues. The germline CDR1 and CDR2 sequences are MNHNY and SVGAGI (reference sequence). The CDR3 is CASSSSGVYEQYF. The DNA of the CDR3 is TGTGCCAGCAGTTCTAGCGGTGTCTACGAGCAGTACTTC.

The chain uses TRBV20-1 and TRBJ2-6; no clear D gene. The germline V gene has CDR1 DFQATT and CDR2 SNEGSKA (reference sequence). Trimming pared 0 bases from V and 0 bases from J, leaving 12 bases between. The CDR3 contains 17 residues. CDR3 region: CSARDLQSPSGANVLTF. CDR3 bases: TGCAGTGCTAGAGATCTACAGAGCCCCTCTGGGGCCAACGTCCTGACTTTC.

The chain couples TRBV3-1 to TRBJ2-6; D gene unclear. This CDR3 has 16 amino acids. Between the trimmed V and J ends, which lost 0 bases and 0 bases, there was a span of 6 bases. Germline V CDR1 and CDR2: LGHDT, YNNKEL (reference sequence). CDR3 DNA sequence: TGTGCCAGCAGCCAAGACGTCATCTCTGGGGCCAACGTCCTGACTTTC. This encodes CASSQDVISGANVLTF.

This clonotype was seen a few times. The gene calls are TRBV5-1 and TRBJ1-1; TRBD1 matches 7 bases. The CDR3 loop spans 16 amino acids. Looked up from germline, CDR1 is SGHRS and CDR2 is YFSETQ. The trim removed 4 bases at V and 1 base at J, leaving 10 bases unmatched. The CDR3: CASSHPEGAGNTEAFF. In DNA, the CDR3 is TGCGCCAGCAGCCACCCGGAGGGGGCCGGGAACACTGAAGCTTTCTTT.

V gene TRBV2 combines with J gene TRBJ1-2; maybe TRBD1 (5 bases). V was trimmed by 7 bases and J by 5 bases, leaving 17 bases between them. Germline assignment: CDR1 SNHLY and CDR2 FYNNEI. CDR3 length: 14 residues. CDR3 bases: TGTGCCAGCATAAGCGGGGCGGGGAAGTATGGCTACACCTTC. Translation gives CASISGAGKYGYTF.

For the CDR3, the DNA is TGTGCCAGCTCCCCGGCGAGGACTAGCGATTACAATGAGCAGTTCTTC. Amino acid sequence: CASSPARTSDYNEQFF. This chain joins TRBV18 and TRBJ2-1, with TRBD2 identical over 9 bases. The CDR3 extends over 16 amino acids. Per germline, CDR1 KGHSH and CDR2 LQKENI. Germline trimming cut 6 bases from V and 4 bases from J; bases unmatched to any gene: 10.

This clonotype was seen only a few times. The V and J genes are TRBV7-2 and TRBJ2-7, with 7 bases lining up with TRBD2. J gave up 2 bases and V 5 bases, and 6 bases lay outside the gene matches. The CDR3 totals 14 residues. Germline V lookup: CDR1 SGHTA, CDR2 FQGNSA. CDR3 nucleotides: TGTGCCAGCAGCGATAGGGGAGGGACCTACGAGCAGTACTTC. This translates into CASSDRGGTYEQYF.

This rearrangement joins TRBV5-1 to TRBJ2-7; no clear D. Germline lookup yields CDR1 SGHRS and CDR2 YFSETQ. This CDR3 has 13 residues. The V gene lost 0 bases and the J gene lost 5 bases, with 9 bases spanning the gap. The chain's CDR3 is CASSLEGLDEQYF. The CDR3, as DNA: TGCGCCAGCAGCTTGGAAGGGCTCGACGAGCAGTACTTC.

J is TRBJ2-7 and V is TRBV6-2 or TRBV6-3; D not certain. Trimming removed 6 bases at V and 4 bases at J, with 13 bases between. CDR1 MNHEY and CDR2 SVGEGT come from the germline V gene. CDR3 length equals 13 residues. CDR3 region: CASRPRDDYEQYF. The DNA for the CDR3 is TGTGCCAGCAGGCCCAGAGACGATTACGAGCAGTACTTC.

This rearrangement joins TRBV11-2 to TRBJ2-1, with 9 bases matching TRBD2. Germline CDR1 is SGHAT and CDR2 is FQNNGV. The V gene end was trimmed by 5 bases and the J gene end by 7 bases; junction bases not matched to a gene: 6. The CDR3 sequence is 14 residues long. CDR3 DNA: TGTGCCAGCAGCGCGGCTAGCGGGGCAAATGAGCAGTTCTTC. Its protein is CASSAASGANEQFF.

At least ten counts were recorded for this clonotype. The V call is TRBV2, the J call TRBJ2-3; no reliable D call. This CDR3 comprises 15 residues. Per germline, CDR1 SNHLY and CDR2 FYNNEI. V lost 6 bases, J lost 4 bases, and 17 bases lay in between. The CDR3 loop is CASSRSLGYPDTQYF. Written as DNA, the CDR3 is TGTGCCAGCAGCCGTTCCCTCGGGTACCCAGATACGCAGTATTTT.

This chain joins TRBV3-1 and TRBJ2-4; unclear D gene. Germline V CDR1 and CDR2: LGHDT, YNNKEL (reference sequence). This CDR3 has 14 amino acids. V was clipped by 1 base and J by 6 bases, with 10 bases between them. The CDR3 protein is CASSQVADGNIQYF. The CDR3 DNA follows: TGTGCCAGCAGCCAAGTGGCGGATGGAAACATTCAGTACTTC.

This clonotype was observed many times. This sequence joins TRBV7-7 and TRBJ2-5, with D unresolved. Per germline, CDR1 SSHAT and CDR2 FNYEAQ (reference sequence). Trimming shortened V by 4 bases and J by 1 base, and 13 bases separated the two germline ends. This CDR3 has 15 residues. CDR3 DNA: TGTGCCAGCAGCTCGGGCCTAATTTTCCAAGAGACCCAGTACTTC. Translation gives CASSSGLIFQETQYF.

This clonotype was seen a few times. The chain links TRBV12-3 or TRBV12-4 to TRBJ2-3; a possible D gene is TRBD2 (6 bases). Trimming removed 1 base from V and 1 base from J, with 9 bases in between. The CDR3 is made up of 15 amino acids. The CDR3 region has the DNA TGTGCCAGCAGTTTAGAAGGACTACGCACAGATACGCAGTATTTT. Its translation: CASSLEGLRTDTQYF.

This clonotype was picked up a small number of times. The CDR3 DNA follows: TGTGCCAGCAGACAAACACAGGGGAAGAAGCAGTTCTTC. It specifies CASRQTQGKKQFF. The chain joins TRBV3-1 to TRBJ2-1, with 7 bases aligning to TRBD1. The trim removed 6 bases at V and 11 bases at J, leaving 10 bases unmatched. Per germline, CDR1 LGHDT and CDR2 YNNKEL (reference sequence). The length of the CDR3 is 13 residues.

There are many counts of this clonotype. The rearrangement links TRBV6-1 to TRBJ2-1; 8 bases fit TRBD2. CDR1 MNHNS and CDR2 SASEGT come from the germline V gene. The CDR3 extends over 15 amino acids. The ends lost 1 base at V and 6 bases at J; junction bases unmatched: 5. CDR3 nucleotide sequence: TGTGCCAGCAGTGAAGTGACGGGAGGGATCAATGAGCAGTTCTTC. Encoded protein: CASSEVTGGINEQFF.

CDR3 coding DNA: TGTGCCAGCAGCCAACCATACACGGACCCAGATACGCAGTATTTT. It specifies CASSQPYTDPDTQYF. The chain is built from TRBV3-1 and TRBJ2-3; D remains ambiguous. Germline lookup yields CDR1 LGHDT and CDR2 YNNKEL (reference sequence). Trimming cost V 2 bases and J 4 bases, with 13 bases left between them. This CDR3 has 15 residues.

CDR3 region: CASSSRDRGEGNGYTF. DNA for the CDR3: TGTGCCAGTAGTTCGCGGGACAGGGGAGAAGGAAATGGCTACACCTTC. J is TRBJ1-2 and V is TRBV19, with TRBD1 matching 10 bases. The length of the CDR3 is 16 residues. The germline V gene encodes CDR1 LNHDA and CDR2 SQIVND (reference sequence). V lost 5 bases and J lost 6; bases outside the gene matches: 12.

The genes are TRBV7-9 and TRBJ2-1; a weak D match, TRBD2 (5 bases). V gave up 3 bases and J gave up 6 bases, with 9 bases separating them. The CDR3 contains 13 residues. Germline V gene sequence: CDR1 SEHNR, CDR2 FQNEAQ (reference sequence). CDR3 in DNA: TGTGCCAGCAGCTTCCCGAGGGTCAATGAGCAGTTCTTC. Residues: CASSFPRVNEQFF.

The chain couples TRBV30 to TRBJ2-3, with D perhaps matching TRBD1 (6 bases). Germline V CDR1 and CDR2: GTSNPN, SVGIG (reference sequence). V lost 3 bases and J lost 2, with 15 bases in between. The CDR3 is 15 residues long. The CDR3 here is CAWRGQGLPTDTQYF. In nucleotides, the CDR3 is TGTGCCTGGAGAGGGCAGGGGTTACCCACAGATACGCAGTATTTT.

CDR3 residues: CATSILAPGSEQYF. Written as DNA, the CDR3 is TGTGCCACCAGCATACTAGCGCCGGGCTCCGAGCAGTACTTC. J is TRBJ2-7 and V is TRBV15; TRBD2 aligns across 7 bases. From germline, CDR1 is LNHNV and CDR2 YYDKDF (reference sequence). CDR3 length: 14 amino acids. Trimming took 4 bases from V and 6 from J; bases not matched to a gene: 9.